This T cell receptor beta chain originates from a study of blood T cell repertoires in COVID-19. Germline V CDR1 and CDR2: MNHEY, SVGEGT. Trimming removed 5 bases from V and 3 bases from J, with 8 bases in between. This CDR3 is built from 12 residues. Sequenced by immunoSEQ multiplex PCR; TCRdb stores in-frame clones only, minus some. Of about 670,000 clones listed, over 80% are singletons. This clone occurred once. In the same sample, other DNA sequences code for this CDR3. This sequence joins TRBV6-2 or TRBV6-3 and TRBJ2-7, with D maybe TRBD1 (5 bases). Material: peripheral blood. The receptor comes from a woman aged 18-29 years with acute or convalescent COVID-19. This CDR3 is CASSRGSYEQYF. The CDR3 DNA reads as TGTGCCAGCAGTAGGGGAAGCTACGAGCAGTACTTC.